The T cell receptor (beta chain) described here comes from a study of Graves' ophthalmopathy and Graves' hyperthyroidism. About this clonotype itself: The antigen is unknown. One junction end does not reproduce the germline sequence, and a read error may be involved.

For repertoire sequencing, the TCR beta CDR3 regions were amplified from RNA transcripts. HTBI primers were used in a first-round RT-PCR, which preceded a second-round multiplex PCR. TCRdb analysed the multiplex PCR reads with MiXCR anew, one entry per CDR3 protein. The sample includes a few hundred thousand distinct CDR3 sequences, roughly 39% seen only once; the top ten take approximately 4.1%. Findings and limits, study-wide: Blood also contained most of the expanded thyroid clonotypes above 0.001 frequency.

Germline-derived CDR1 and CDR2 are SNHLY and FYNNEI. The CDR3 has 15 amino acids. The V call is TRBV2, the J call TRBJ2-5; 7 nucleotides align to TRBD1. The sample comprised peripheral blood or thyroid tissue (not recorded which). The clonotype comes from an adult man with Graves' hyperthyroidism. CDR3 sequence reads: CASRGDSLLQEAQYF. DNA of the CDR3: TGTGCCAGTAGAGGGGACAGCCTACTACAAGAGGCCCAGTACTTC. The full variable domain, completed using reference TRBV2 and TRBJ2-5, is EPEVTQTPSHQVTQMGQEVILRCVPISNHLYFYWYRQILGQKVEFLVSFYNNEISEKSEIFDDQFSVERPDGSNFTLKIRSTKLEDSAMYFCASRGDSLLQEAQYFGPGTRLLVL.